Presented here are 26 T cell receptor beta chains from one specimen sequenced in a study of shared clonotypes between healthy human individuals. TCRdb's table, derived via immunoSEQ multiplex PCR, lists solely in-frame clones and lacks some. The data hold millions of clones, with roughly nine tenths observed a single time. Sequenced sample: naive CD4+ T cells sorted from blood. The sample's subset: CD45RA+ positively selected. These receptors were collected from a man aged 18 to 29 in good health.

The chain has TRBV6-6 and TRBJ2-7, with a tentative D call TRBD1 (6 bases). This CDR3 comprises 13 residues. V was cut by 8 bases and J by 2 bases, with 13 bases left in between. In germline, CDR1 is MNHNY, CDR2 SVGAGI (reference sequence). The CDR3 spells CASFGTNPYEQYF. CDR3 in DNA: TGTGCCAGCTTCGGGACAAACCCCTACGAGCAGTACTTC.

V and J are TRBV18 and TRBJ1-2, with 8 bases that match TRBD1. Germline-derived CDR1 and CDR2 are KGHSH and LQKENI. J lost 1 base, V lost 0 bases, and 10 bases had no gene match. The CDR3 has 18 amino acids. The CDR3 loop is CASSPPSGGTNLNYGYTF. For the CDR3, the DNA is TGTGCCAGCTCACCACCGTCAGGGGGCACCAACCTTAACTATGGCTACACCTTC.

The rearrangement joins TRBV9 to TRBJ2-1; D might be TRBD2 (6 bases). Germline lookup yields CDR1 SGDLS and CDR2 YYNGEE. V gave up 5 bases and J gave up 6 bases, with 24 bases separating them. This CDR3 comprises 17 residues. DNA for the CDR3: TGTGCCAGCAGGGGGGGAGATTTCAGTGGGATTAGCAATGAGCAGTTCTTC. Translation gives CASRGGDFSGISNEQFF.

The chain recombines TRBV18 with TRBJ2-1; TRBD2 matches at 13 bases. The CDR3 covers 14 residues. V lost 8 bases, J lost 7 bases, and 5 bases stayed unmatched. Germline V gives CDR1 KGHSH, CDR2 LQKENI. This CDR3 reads CASRTSGSSNEQFF. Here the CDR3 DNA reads TGTGCCAGCAGGACTAGCGGGAGCTCGAATGAGCAGTTCTTC.

The DNA for the CDR3 is TGTGCCAGTAGTCAGTGGGGGGTCCAGCCCCAGCATTTT. Translation gives CASSQWGVQPQHF. The rearrangement links TRBV19 to TRBJ1-5, with TRBD1 as a possible D gene (5 bases). Trimming removed 5 bases at V and 7 bases at J, with 12 bases between. Germline values: CDR1 LNHDA, CDR2 SQIVND (reference sequence). The CDR3 is 13 amino acids.

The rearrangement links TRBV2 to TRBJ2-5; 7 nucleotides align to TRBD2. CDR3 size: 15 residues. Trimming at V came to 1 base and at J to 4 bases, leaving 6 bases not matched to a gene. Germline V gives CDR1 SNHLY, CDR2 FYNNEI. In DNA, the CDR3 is TGTGCCAGCAGTGAAGATGGAGCGGGGCCAGAGACCCAGTACTTC. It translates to CASSEDGAGPETQYF.

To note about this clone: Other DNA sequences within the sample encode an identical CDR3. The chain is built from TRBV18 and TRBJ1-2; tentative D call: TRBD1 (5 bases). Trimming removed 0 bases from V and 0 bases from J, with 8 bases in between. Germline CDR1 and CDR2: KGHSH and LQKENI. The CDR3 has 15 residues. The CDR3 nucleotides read TGTGCCAGCTCACCACCGGGGCAGCCTAACTATGGCTACACCTTC. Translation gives CASSPPGQPNYGYTF.

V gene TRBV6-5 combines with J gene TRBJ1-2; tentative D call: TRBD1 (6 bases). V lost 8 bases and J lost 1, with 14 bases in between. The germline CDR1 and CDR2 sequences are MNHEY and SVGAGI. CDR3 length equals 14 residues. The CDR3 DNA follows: TGTGCCAGCGGCAGGGGAAAGGGTAACTATGGCTACACCTTC. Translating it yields CASGRGKGNYGYTF.

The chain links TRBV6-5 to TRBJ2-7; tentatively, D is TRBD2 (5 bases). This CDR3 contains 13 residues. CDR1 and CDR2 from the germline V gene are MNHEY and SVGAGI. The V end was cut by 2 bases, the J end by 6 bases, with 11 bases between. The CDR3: CASSYQEASEQYF. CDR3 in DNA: TGTGCCAGCAGTTACCAGGAGGCATCCGAGCAGTACTTC.

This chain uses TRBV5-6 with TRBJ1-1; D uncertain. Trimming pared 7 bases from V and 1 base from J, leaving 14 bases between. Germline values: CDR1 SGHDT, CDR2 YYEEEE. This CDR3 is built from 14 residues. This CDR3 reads CASCRGYGNTEAFF. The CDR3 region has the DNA TGTGCCAGCTGCCGCGGGTACGGGAACACTGAAGCTTTCTTT.

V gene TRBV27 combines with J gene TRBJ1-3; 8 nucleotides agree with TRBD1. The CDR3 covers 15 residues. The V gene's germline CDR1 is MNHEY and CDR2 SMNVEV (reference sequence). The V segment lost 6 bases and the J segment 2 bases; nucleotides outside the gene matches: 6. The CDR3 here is CASRKDRGPGNTIYF. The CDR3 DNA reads TGTGCCAGCAGGAAAGACAGGGGCCCTGGAAACACCATATATTTT.

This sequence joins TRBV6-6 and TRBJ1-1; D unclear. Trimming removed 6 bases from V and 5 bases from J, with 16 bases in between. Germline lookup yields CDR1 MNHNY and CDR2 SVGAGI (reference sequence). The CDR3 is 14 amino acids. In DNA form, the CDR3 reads TGTGCCAGCAGAGCAGAGATAGGGTATACTGAAGCTTTCTTT. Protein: CASRAEIGYTEAFF.

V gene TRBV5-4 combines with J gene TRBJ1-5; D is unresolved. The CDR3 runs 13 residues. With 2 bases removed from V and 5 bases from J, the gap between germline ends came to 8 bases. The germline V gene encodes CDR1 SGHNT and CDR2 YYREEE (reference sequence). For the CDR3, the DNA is TGTGCCAGCAGCTTAGCGGTTGATCAGCCCCAGCATTTT. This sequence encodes CASSLAVDQPQHF. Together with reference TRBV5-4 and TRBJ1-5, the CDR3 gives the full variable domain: ETGVTQSPTHLIKTRGQQVTLRCSSQSGHNTVSWYQQALGQGPQFIFQYYREEENGRGNFPPRFSGLQFPNYSSELNVNALELDDSALYLCASSLAVDQPQHFGDGTRLSIL.

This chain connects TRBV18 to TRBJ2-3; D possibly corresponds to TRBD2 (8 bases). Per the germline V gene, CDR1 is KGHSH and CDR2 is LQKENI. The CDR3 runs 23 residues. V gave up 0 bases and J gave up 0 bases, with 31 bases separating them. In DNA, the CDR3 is TGTGCCAGCTCACCACCGAGAAAGGGACAGACCGGGACTAGTCCGAGTAGCACAGATACGCAGTATTTT. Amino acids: CASSPPRKGQTGTSPSSTDTQYF.

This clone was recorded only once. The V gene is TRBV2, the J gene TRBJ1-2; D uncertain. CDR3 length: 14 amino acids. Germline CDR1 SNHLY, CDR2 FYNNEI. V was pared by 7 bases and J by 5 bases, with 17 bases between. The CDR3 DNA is TGTGCCAGCACCGATGTGCGGGGAAGTTATGGCTACACCTTC. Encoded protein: CASTDVRGSYGYTF.

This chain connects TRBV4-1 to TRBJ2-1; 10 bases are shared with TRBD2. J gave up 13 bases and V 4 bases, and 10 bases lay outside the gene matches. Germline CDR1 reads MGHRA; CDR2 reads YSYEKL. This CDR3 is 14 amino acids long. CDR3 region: CASSPSGTSAYQFF. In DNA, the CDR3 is TGCGCCAGCAGCCCCTCCGGGACTAGCGCATATCAGTTCTTC.

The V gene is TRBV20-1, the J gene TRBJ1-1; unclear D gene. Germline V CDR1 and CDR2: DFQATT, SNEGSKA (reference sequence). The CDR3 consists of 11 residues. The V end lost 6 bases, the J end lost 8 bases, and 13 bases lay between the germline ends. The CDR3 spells CSATGALEAFF. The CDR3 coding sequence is TGCAGTGCCACTGGTGCTTTAGAAGCTTTCTTT.

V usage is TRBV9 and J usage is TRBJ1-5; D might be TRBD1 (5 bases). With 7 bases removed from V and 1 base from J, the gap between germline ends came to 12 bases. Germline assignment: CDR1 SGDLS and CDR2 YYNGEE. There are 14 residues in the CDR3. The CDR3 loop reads CASAGTGSNQPQHF. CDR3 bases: TGTGCCAGCGCAGGGACGGGAAGCAATCAGCCCCAGCATTTT.

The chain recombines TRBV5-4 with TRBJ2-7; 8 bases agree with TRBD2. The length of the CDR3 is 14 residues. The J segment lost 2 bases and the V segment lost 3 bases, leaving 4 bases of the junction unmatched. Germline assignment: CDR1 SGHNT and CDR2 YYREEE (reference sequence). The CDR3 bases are TGTGCCAGCAGCTCCGGGACTAGACCCTACGAGCAGTACTTC. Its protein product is CASSSGTRPYEQYF.

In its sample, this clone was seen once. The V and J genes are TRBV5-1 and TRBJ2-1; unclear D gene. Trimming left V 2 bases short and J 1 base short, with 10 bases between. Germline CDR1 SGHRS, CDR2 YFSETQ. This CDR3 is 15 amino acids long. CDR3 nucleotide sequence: TGCGCCAGCAGCTTTTCGCAGCAATCCTACAATGAGCAGTTCTTC. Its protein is CASSFSQQSYNEQFF. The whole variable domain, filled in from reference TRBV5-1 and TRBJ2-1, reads KAGVTQTPRYLIKTRGQQVTLSCSPISGHRSVSWYQQTPGQGLQFLFEYFSETQRNKGNFPGRFSGRQFSNSRSEMNVSTLELGDSALYLCASSFSQQSYNEQFFGPGTRLTVL.

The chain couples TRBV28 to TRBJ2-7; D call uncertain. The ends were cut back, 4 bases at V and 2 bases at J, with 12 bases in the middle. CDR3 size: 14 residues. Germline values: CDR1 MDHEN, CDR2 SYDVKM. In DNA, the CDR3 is TGTGCCAGCAGTTGGGTGACGGTAACCTACGAGCAGTACTTC. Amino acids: CASSWVTVTYEQYF.

The CDR3 sequence: CASTPGQGPSYEQYF. CDR3 sequence (DNA): TGTGCCAGCACCCCCGGACAGGGGCCTTCTTACGAGCAGTACTTC. The genes are TRBV9 and TRBJ2-7; TRBD1 matches at 9 bases. The CDR3 totals 15 residues. V lost 6 bases and J lost 4; bases outside the gene matches: 11. Germline V gives CDR1 SGDLS, CDR2 YYNGEE.

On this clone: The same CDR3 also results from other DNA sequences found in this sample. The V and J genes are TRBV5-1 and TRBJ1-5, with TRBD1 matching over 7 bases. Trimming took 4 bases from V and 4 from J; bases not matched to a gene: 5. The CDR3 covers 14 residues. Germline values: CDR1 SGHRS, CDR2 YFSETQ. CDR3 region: CASSPGQENQPQHF. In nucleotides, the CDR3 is TGCGCCAGCAGCCCCGGACAGGAAAATCAGCCCCAGCATTTT.

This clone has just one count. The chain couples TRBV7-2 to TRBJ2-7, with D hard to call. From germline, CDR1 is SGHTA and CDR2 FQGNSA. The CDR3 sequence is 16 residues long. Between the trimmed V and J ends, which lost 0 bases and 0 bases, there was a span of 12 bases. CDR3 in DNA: TGTGCCAGCAGCTTAGCGCCTCTCGACTTCTCCTACGAGCAGTACTTC. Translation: CASSLAPLDFSYEQYF.

CDR3 DNA: TGCGCCAGCAGCACCGGACTAGCGGGAGTCAGTCTCACCTACGAGCAGTACTTC. It translates to CASSTGLAGVSLTYEQYF. V and J are TRBV5-1 and TRBJ2-7; 13 nucleotides line up with TRBD2. Losses at the gene ends were 4 bases for V and 2 bases for J; bases not matched to a gene: 12. This CDR3 is 18 amino acids long. The germline CDR1 and CDR2 sequences are SGHRS and YFSETQ.

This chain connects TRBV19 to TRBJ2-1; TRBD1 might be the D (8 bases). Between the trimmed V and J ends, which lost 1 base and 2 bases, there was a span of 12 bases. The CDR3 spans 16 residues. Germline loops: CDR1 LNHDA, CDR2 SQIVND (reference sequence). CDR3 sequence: CASSIGAGQAYNEQFF. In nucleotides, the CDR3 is TGTGCCAGTAGTATAGGAGCGGGACAGGCCTACAATGAGCAGTTCTTC.